This entry describes one T cell receptor beta chain. Its antigen is unknown. Multiplex PCR with BIOMED2 TRB-A/B primer pools amplified TRB rearrangements. TCRdb passed the multiplex PCR reads through MiXCR, listing each CDR3 protein once. This sample has under 5,000 distinct CDR3 sequences, with under 30% found just once. The sample originates from a study of T and B cells in COVID-19 patients. Study results and caveats: Highly clonal in active COVID-19, TRB repertoires exceeded healthy-donor diversity and richness at recovery.

Blood genomic DNA input for TRB amplification was 250-500 ng. From germline, CDR1 is SGHTA and CDR2 FQGNSA. The CDR3 length is 16 residues. Trimming removed 2 bases at V and 4 bases at J, with 17 bases between. The chain couples TRBV7-2 to TRBJ2-5, with D uncertain. The receptor comes from a human donor with active COVID-19. Sequenced sample: blood. CDR3 in amino acids: CASSLIRHKARETQYF. CDR3 nucleotide sequence: TGTGCCAGCAGCTTAATAAGACATAAGGCCAGAGAGACCCAGTACTTC.